This TCR beta chain was sequenced for a study of blood T cell repertoires in COVID-19. Study details: Donors in the United States, Italy and Spain gave samples during acute or convalescent COVID-19. Sample material is recorded as cDNA or gDNA derived from T cells, B-cell-depleted T cells, or PBMCs.

Trimming removed 6 bases at V and 0 bases at J, with 15 bases between. Germline values: CDR1 SNHLY, CDR2 FYNNEI. The CDR3 is 17 residues long. Authors' data handling: Researchers report that nucleated cell counts were estimated from reference gene primer amplification. Profiled with immunoSEQ multiplex PCR; TCRdb holds only in-frame clones, not every one. Clone size and the V and J calls come from that table; the DNA yielded D and trimming. The sample gives 84,000 or so clones, 80% of which show up once; 12% is in the top ten. This chain connects TRBV2 to TRBJ1-6; perhaps TRBD1 as D (5 bases). The origin of this receptor is a middle-aged woman with active or convalescent COVID-19. The sequenced sample was peripheral blood. CDR3 DNA sequence: TGTGCCAGCAGGGAGGGGAATTGGGCCTCCTATAATTCACCCCTCCACTTT. Its protein is CASREGNWASYNSPLHF.